The rows below give T cell receptor beta chains drawn from one sample of a study of cytomegalovirus exposure and HLA in healthy donors. Here immunoSEQ multiplex PCR was the method, and the copy in TCRdb shows in-frame clones only, minus some. The sample holds 210,000 or so clones, roughly 80% seen once. The sequenced sample was PBMCs. These receptors were taken from a middle-aged man in good health and CMV-seronegative. Both conserved end residues are part of each CDR3. The D gene is left open where the match is weak. Clone size is shown for a subset of rows, as once, few, many or a class of expanded clone.

j_call d_call v_call cdr3_length clone_size cdr3_aa cdr3_nt
TRBJ1-1 TRBD1 TRBV5-1 16 - CASRVRDRFPNTEAFF TGCGCCAGCAGGGTCCGGGACAGGTTTCCGAACACTGAAGCTTTCTTT
TRBJ1-1 TRBD1 TRBV29-1 12 - CSVQTGTTEAFF TGCAGCGTACAGACAGGGACCACTGAAGCTTTCTTT
TRBJ1-2 TRBD1 TRBV27 14 - CASKPWTGTDGYTF TGTGCCAGCAAGCCGTGGACAGGTACAGATGGCTACACCTTC
TRBJ2-2 - TRBV6-5 14 - CASRRRGNTGELFF TGTGCCAGCAGACGCCGGGGGAACACCGGGGAGCTGTTTTTT
TRBJ2-2 - TRBV7-6 14 - CASSPLDRGWELFF TGTGCCAGCAGCCCCCTGGACCGGGGATGGGAGCTGTTTTTT
TRBJ2-2 - TRBV6-6 14 - CASSFQGLPGELFF TGTGCCAGCAGTTTTCAGGGGTTACCCGGGGAGCTGTTTTTT
TRBJ1-5 - TRBV2 13 - CASSYVENQPQHF TGTGCCAGCAGTTACGTAGAGAATCAGCCCCAGCATTTT
TRBJ2-7 - TRBV5-4 13 few CASSLVGAHEQYF TGTGCCAGCAGCTTGGTAGGAGCTCACGAGCAGTACTTC
TRBJ1-1 TRBD1 TRBV7-8 14 - CASSQGQGNTEAFF TGTGCCAGCAGCCAAGGACAGGGGAACACTGAAGCTTTCTTT
TRBJ1-2 TRBD1 TRBV6-6 16 - CASSYSGQRGEYGYTF TGTGCCAGCAGTTACTCGGGACAGAGAGGAGAATATGGCTACACCTTC
TRBJ2-5 TRBD2 TRBV29-1 13 - CSVVRGGRETQYF TGCAGCGTTGTGCGGGGGGGCCGGGAGACCCAGTACTTC
TRBJ2-3 TRBD2 TRBV5-6 16 - CASSLASGRFTDTQYF TGTGCCAGCAGCTTAGCTAGCGGGAGATTCACAGATACGCAGTATTTT
TRBJ2-1 - TRBV30 15 - CAWSQVDSSYNEQFF TGTGCCTGGAGTCAAGTGGACAGTTCCTACAATGAGCAGTTCTTC
TRBJ1-3 - TRBV7-9 12 - CSSSRAGNTIYF TGTTCCTCCAGCAGGGCTGGAAACACCATATATTTT
TRBJ2-1 TRBD2 TRBV19 14 - CASLPGTRGYEQFF TGTGCCAGCCTACCCGGGACTAGGGGATACGAGCAGTTCTTC
TRBJ1-6 - TRBV7-6 16 - CASSFGGKGYNSPLHF TGTGCCAGCAGCTTTGGGGGGAAGGGGTATAATTCACCCCTCCACTTT
TRBJ2-7 - TRBV5-6 14 - CASSLRSGSYEQYF TGTGCCAGCAGCTTAAGGTCGGGCTCCTACGAGCAGTACTTC
TRBJ1-1 - TRBV18 16 - CASSPGPGVRGTEAFF TGTGCCAGCTCACCCGGACCCGGGGTCCGCGGCACTGAAGCTTTCTTT
TRBJ2-7 - TRBV19 14 - CASSTPEIPYEQYF TGTGCCAGTAGCACCCCGGAGATTCCCTACGAGCAGTACTTC
TRBJ2-5 - TRBV10-2 16 - CASSDQGWNSQETQYF TGCGCCAGCAGTGATCAGGGCTGGAACTCCCAAGAGACCCAGTACTTC
TRBJ2-1 TRBD2 TRBV5-5 15 - CASSRSGGTYNEQFF TGTGCCAGCAGCCGAAGCGGGGGGACGTACAATGAGCAGTTCTTC
TRBJ1-6 TRBD1 TRBV2 15 - CASSDRTGGGSPLHF TGTGCCAGCAGCGATCGGACAGGGGGCGGATCACCCCTCCACTTT
TRBJ1-1 - TRBV29-1 17 - CSVNPRAEDQRGTEAFF TGCAGCGTTAATCCAAGAGCGGAGGACCAGAGAGGCACTGAAGCTTTCTTT
TRBJ2-3 TRBD1 TRBV7-9 15 - CASSFRGHGTDTQYF TGTGCCAGCAGCTTCAGGGGGCACGGAACAGATACGCAGTATTTT
TRBJ1-2 TRBD1 TRBV14 14 - CASSLPGQDYGYTF TGTGCCAGCAGCCTCCCGGGACAGGATTATGGCTACACCTTC
TRBJ1-1 - TRBV14 13 few CASSLTANTEAFF TGTGCCAGCAGCCTTACTGCGAACACTGAAGCTTTCTTT
TRBJ2-4 - TRBV6-1 15 - CASRTGTWPQNIQYF TGTGCCAGCCGGACCGGGACATGGCCTCAAAACATTCAGTACTTC
TRBJ2-1 - TRBV7-2 13 - CASSSGLHNEQFF TGTGCCAGCAGCTCCGGACTTCACAATGAGCAGTTCTTC
TRBJ1-1 - TRBV5-6 11 few CASSFSDEAFF TGTGCCAGCAGCTTCAGTGATGAAGCTTTCTTT
TRBJ2-3 TRBD2 TRBV11-3 15 - CASSLGRGGRDTQYF TGTGCCAGCAGCTTAGGGCGGGGGGGCCGTGATACGCAGTATTTT
TRBJ1-2 - TRBV28 14 - CASISAGPAGGYTF TGTGCCAGCATTTCGGCAGGTCCCGCGGGTGGCTACACCTTC
TRBJ2-2 TRBD1 TRBV5-4 14 - CAGGQGLNTGELFF TGTGCCGGCGGACAGGGCCTGAACACCGGGGAGCTGTTTTTT
TRBJ2-5 - TRBV7-9 15 - CASSFRQGSEETQYF TGTGCCAGCAGCTTCAGGCAGGGCAGTGAAGAGACCCAGTACTTC
TRBJ2-4 - TRBV5-4 15 - CASTSQGTAKNIQYF TGTGCCAGCACTAGCCAGGGGACGGCCAAAAACATTCAGTACTTC
TRBJ1-2 - TRBV7-9 15 - CASSLMAGTNYGYTF TGTGCCAGCAGCTTAATGGCAGGGACTAACTATGGCTACACCTTC
TRBJ1-5 - TRBV6-1 13 - CASIERVVGPQHF TGTGCCAGCATTGAGCGGGTCGTGGGGCCCCAGCATTTT
TRBJ1-4 - TRBV6-1 14 - CASSERGSNEKLFF TGTGCCAGCAGTGAACGGGGGTCTAATGAAAAACTGTTTTTT
TRBJ2-5 TRBD2 TRBV6-5 16 - CASSYQLAGVGETQYF TGTGCCAGCAGTTATCAACTAGCGGGAGTGGGAGAGACCCAGTACTTC
TRBJ2-1 - TRBV27 16 - CASSLGRQGGYNEQFF TGTGCCAGCAGTTTAGGGAGGCAGGGCGGCTACAATGAGCAGTTCTTC
TRBJ2-1 - TRBV7-3 15 - CASSLNREPSNEQFF TGTGCCAGCAGCTTAAACCGGGAGCCCTCCAATGAGCAGTTCTTC
TRBJ1-1 - TRBV2 16 - CASSFHRGPNNTEAFF TGTGCCAGCAGTTTCCATCGCGGGCCCAATAACACTGAAGCTTTCTTT
TRBJ1-1 - TRBV28 13 - CASTPRLNTEAFF TGTGCCAGCACCCCTAGGTTGAACACTGAAGCTTTCTTT
TRBJ2-1 TRBD1 TRBV27 15 few CASSQKDRENNEQFF TGTGCCAGCAGTCAGAAGGACAGGGAAAACAATGAGCAGTTCTTC
TRBJ2-7 - TRBV2 12 - CASRLSSYEQYF TGTGCCAGCAGACTGAGCTCCTACGAGCAGTACTTC
TRBJ2-6 - TRBV5-1 18 - CASSPRGRDETGANVLTF TGCGCCAGCAGCCCCCGCGGCCGGGATGAGACAGGGGCCAACGTCCTGACTTTC
TRBJ2-2 TRBD1 TRBV4-1 16 - CASSQPGTGETGELFF TGCGCCAGCAGCCAACCCGGGACAGGGGAAACCGGGGAGCTGTTTTTT
TRBJ2-7 - TRBV7-6 14 - CASSLNGISNEQYF TGTGCCAGCAGCCTAAACGGTATTAGCAACGAGCAGTACTTC
TRBJ2-3 TRBD2 TRBV5-1 15 - CASSSSAGGINTQYF TGCGCCAGCAGCTCCTCCGCGGGAGGAATAAATACGCAGTATTTT